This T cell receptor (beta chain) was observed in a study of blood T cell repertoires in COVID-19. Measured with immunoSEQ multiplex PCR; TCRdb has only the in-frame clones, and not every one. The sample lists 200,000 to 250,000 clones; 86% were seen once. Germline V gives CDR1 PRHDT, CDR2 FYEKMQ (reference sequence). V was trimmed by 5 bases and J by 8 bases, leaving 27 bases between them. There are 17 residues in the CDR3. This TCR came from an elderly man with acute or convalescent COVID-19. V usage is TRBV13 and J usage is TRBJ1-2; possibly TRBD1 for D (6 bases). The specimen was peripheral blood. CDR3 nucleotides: TGTGCCAGCAGCCTAAGCACCCCAACCGGGACAAGGAGGGGCTACACCTTC. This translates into CASSLSTPTGTRRGYTF.